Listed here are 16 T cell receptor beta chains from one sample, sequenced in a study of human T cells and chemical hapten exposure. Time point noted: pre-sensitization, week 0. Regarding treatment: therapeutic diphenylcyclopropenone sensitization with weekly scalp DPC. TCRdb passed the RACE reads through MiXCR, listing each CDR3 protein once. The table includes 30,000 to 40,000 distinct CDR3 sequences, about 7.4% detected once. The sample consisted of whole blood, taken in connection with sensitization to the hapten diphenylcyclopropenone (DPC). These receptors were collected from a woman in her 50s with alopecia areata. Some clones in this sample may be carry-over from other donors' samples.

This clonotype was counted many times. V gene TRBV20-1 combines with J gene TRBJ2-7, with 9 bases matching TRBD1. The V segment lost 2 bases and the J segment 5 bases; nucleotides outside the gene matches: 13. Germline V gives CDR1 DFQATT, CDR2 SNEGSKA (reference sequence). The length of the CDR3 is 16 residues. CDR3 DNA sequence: TGCAGTGCTAGATCACCCCTCGGGACAGGGCTCCACGAGCAGTACTTC. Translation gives CSARSPLGTGLHEQYF.

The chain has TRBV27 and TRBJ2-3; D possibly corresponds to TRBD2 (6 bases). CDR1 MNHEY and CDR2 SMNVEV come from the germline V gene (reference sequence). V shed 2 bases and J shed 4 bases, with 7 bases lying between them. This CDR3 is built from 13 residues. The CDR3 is CASSLRLADTQYF. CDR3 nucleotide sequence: TGTGCCAGCAGTTTACGACTAGCAGATACGCAGTATTTT.

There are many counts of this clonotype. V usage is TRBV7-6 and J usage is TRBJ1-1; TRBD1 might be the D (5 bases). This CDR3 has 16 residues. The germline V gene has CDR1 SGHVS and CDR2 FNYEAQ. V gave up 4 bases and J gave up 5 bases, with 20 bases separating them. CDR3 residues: CASSSATGLAGTEAFF. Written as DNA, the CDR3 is TGTGCCAGCAGCTCCGCCACGGGACTAGCGGGTACTGAAGCTTTCTTT.

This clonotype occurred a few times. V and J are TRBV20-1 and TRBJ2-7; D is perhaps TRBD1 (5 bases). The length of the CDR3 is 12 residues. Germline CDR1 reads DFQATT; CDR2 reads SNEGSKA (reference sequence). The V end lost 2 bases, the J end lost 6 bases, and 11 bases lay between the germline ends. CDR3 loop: CSARIPGREQYF. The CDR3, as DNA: TGCAGTGCTAGAATCCCAGGGCGCGAGCAGTACTTC.

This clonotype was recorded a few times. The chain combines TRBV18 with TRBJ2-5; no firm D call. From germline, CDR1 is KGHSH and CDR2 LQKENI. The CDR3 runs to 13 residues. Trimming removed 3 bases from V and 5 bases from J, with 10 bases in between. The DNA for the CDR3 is TGTGCCAGCTCACCCCAGGCCACGGAGACCCAGTACTTC. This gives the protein CASSPQATETQYF.

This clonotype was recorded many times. The CDR3 DNA is TGTGCCAGCAGCCCCCGGAACTACGAGCAGTACTTC. This encodes CASSPRNYEQYF. The chain has TRBV11-3 and TRBJ2-7; D call uncertain. The length of the CDR3 is 12 residues. V was trimmed by 5 bases and J by 3 bases, leaving 8 bases between them. CDR1 is SGHNT and CDR2 is YENEEA in the germline V gene.

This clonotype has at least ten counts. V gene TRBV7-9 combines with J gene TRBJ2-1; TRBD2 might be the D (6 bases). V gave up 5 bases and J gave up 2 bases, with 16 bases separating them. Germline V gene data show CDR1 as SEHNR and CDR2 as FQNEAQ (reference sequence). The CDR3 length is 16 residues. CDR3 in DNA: TGTGCCAGCAGCCCCTTAGGTGGCGGGGCCTACAATGAGCAGTTCTTC. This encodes CASSPLGGGAYNEQFF.

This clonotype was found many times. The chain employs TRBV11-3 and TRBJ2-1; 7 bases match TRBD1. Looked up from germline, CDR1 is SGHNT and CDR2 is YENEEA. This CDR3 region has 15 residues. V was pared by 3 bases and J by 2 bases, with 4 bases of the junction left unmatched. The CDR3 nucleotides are TGTGCCAGCAGCTTGAACCAGGGGGCCTACAATGAGCAGTTCTTC. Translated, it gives CASSLNQGAYNEQFF.

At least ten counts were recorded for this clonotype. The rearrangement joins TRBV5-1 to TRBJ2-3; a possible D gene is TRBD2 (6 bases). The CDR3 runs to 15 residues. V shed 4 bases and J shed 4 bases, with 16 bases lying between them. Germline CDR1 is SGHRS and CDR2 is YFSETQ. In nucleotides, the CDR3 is TGCGCCAGCAGCCCCCTGGACGGGAGATCAGATACGCAGTATTTT. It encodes CASSPLDGRSDTQYF.

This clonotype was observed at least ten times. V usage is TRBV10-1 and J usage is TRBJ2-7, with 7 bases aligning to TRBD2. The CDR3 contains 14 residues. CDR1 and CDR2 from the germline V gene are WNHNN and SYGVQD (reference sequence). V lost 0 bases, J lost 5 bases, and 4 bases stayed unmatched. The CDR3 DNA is TGCGCCAGCAGTGAGTCCGGGAGGATTAACGAGCAGTACTTC. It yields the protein CASSESGRINEQYF.

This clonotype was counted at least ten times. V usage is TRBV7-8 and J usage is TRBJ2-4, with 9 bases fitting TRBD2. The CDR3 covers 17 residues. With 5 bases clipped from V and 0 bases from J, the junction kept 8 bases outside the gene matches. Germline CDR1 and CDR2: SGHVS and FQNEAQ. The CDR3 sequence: CASSPRGGALAKNIQYF. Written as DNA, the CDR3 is TGTGCCAGCAGCCCCCGCGGGGGGGCACTAGCCAAAAACATTCAGTACTTC.

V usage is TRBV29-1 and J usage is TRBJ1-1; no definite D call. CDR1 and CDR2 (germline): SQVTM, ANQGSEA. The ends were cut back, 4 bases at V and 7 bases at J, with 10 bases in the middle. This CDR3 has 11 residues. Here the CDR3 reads CSVGGTSEAFF. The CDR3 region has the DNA TGCAGCGTTGGGGGTACTAGTGAAGCTTTCTTT.

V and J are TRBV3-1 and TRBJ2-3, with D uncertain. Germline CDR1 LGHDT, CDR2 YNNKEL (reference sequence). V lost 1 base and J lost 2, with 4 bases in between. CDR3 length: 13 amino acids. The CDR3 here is CASSQVPTDTQYF. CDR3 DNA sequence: TGTGCCAGCAGCCAAGTTCCCACAGATACGCAGTATTTT.

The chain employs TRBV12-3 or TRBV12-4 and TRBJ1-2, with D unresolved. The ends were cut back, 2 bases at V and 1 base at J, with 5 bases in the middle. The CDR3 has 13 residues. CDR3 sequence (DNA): TGTGCCAGCAGTTTAAGGGTTAACTATGGCTACACCTTC. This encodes CASSLRVNYGYTF.

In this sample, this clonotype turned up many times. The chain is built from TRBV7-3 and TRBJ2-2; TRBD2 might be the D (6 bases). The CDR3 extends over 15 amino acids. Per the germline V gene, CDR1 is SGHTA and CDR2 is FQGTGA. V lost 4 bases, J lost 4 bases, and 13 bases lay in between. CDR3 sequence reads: CASSSGTGSTGELFF. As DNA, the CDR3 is TGTGCCAGCAGCTCCGGGACCGGGAGCACCGGGGAGCTGTTTTTT.

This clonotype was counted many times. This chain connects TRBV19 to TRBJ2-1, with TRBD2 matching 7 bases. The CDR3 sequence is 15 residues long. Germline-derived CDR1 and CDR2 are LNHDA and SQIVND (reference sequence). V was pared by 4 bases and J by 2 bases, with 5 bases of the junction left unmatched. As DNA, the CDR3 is TGTGCCAGTAGTAAAACGGGAGGCCCCTACAATGAGCAGTTCTTC. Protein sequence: CASSKTGGPYNEQFF.